The text below deals with one TCR beta chain. This entry belongs to a study of regulatory T cells in long-lasting Graves disease. Library construction for TCR beta used iRepertoire HTBI primers and Arm-PCR of CDR3 regions. From the multiplex PCR reads, TCRdb called clonotypes with MiXCR, one entry per CDR3 protein. The data hold some 500,000 distinct CDR3 sequences, with 15% to 20% observed a single time. Time point reported: newly diagnosed GD, antithyroid drugs for less than 3 months. The authors made the TCR library using RNA they extracted from PBMCs. The CDR3 covers 14 residues. CDR1 and CDR2 from the germline V gene are LGHNA and YNFKEQ. The V segment lost 5 bases and the J segment 5 bases; nucleotides outside the gene matches: 8. The data also belong to a second study, concerning T cells in Graves' hyperthyroidism and ophthalmopathy.

This rearrangement joins TRBV4-2 to TRBJ2-7; 8 positions agree with TRBD1. The sequence was collected from a woman aged 35 to 60 with Graves disease. The material sequenced was peripheral blood mononuclear cells (PBMCs), taken at new diagnosis, from a patient treated with antithyroid drugs. The CDR3 bases are TGTGCCAGCAGCGCCCGGGACAGGCCCCACGAGCAGTACTTC. Its protein is CASSARDRPHEQYF.